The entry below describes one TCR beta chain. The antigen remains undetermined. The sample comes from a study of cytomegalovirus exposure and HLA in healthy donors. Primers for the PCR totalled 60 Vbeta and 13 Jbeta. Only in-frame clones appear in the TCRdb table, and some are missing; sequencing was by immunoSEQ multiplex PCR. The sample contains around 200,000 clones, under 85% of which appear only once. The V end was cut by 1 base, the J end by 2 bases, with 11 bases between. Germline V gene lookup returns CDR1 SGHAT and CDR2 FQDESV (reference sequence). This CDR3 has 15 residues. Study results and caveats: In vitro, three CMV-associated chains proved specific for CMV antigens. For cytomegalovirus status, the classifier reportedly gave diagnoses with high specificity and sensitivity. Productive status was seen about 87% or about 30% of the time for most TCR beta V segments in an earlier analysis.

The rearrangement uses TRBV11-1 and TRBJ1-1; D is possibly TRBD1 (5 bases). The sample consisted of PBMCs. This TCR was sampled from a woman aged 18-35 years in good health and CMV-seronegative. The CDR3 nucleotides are TGTGCCAGCAGCTTAGAGGGGTCCCTAAACACTGAAGCTTTCTTT. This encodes CASSLEGSLNTEAFF.